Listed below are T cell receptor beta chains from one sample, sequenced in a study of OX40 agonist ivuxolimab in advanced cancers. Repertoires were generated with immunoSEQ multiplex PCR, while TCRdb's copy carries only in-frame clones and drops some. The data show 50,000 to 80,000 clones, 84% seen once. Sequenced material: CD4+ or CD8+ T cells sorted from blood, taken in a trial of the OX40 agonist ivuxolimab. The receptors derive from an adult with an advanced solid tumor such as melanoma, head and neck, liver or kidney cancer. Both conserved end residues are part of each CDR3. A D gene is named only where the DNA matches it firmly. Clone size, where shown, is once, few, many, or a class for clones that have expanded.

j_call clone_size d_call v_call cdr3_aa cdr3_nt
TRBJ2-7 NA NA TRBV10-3 CATFGSATYEQYF TGTGCCACATTCGGGAGCGCCACCTACGAGCAGTACTTC
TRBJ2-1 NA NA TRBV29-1 CSVLNYNEQFF TGCAGCGTTTTGAATTACAATGAGCAGTTCTTC
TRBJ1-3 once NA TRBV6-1 CASSPTSGNTIYF TGTGCCAGCAGCCCAACCTCTGGAAACACCATATATTTT
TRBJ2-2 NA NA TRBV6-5 CASSSHRGGYNGELFF TGTGCCAGCAGTTCCCACCGTGGCGGCTATAACGGGGAGCTGTTTTTT
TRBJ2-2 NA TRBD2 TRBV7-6 CASSALAGENTGELFF TGTGCCAGCAGCGCTCTAGCGGGGGAAAACACCGGGGAGCTGTTTTTT
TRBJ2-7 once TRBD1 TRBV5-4 CASTKTGGGFYEQYF TGTGCCAGCACCAAAACAGGGGGTGGGTTTTACGAGCAGTACTTC
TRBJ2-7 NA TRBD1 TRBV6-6 CASNRGTGQYEQYF TGTGCCAGCAACCGCGGGACAGGGCAATACGAGCAGTACTTC
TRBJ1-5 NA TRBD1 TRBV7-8 CASSLHSGGYQPQHF TGTGCCAGCAGCCTTCACTCAGGGGGCTATCAGCCCCAGCATTTT
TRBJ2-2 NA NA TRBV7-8 CASSLGRPGLYTGELFF TGTGCCAGCAGCTTAGGACGACCGGGACTCTACACCGGGGAGCTGTTTTTT
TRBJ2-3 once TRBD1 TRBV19 CASSNWGQPTDTQYF TGTGCCAGTAGTAATTGGGGACAGCCCACAGATACGCAGTATTTT
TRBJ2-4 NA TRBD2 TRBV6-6 CASSSGLVGFKNIQYF TGTGCCAGCAGCTCTGGACTAGTCGGGTTCAAAAACATTCAGTACTTC
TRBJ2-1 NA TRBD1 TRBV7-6 CASSPVRGPTYNEQFF TGTGCCAGCAGCCCCGTCAGGGGGCCCACTTACAATGAGCAGTTCTTC
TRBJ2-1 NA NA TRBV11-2 CASSLDPGLSKRFF TGTGCCAGCAGCTTAGATCCGGGACTCTCAAAGCGGTTCTTC
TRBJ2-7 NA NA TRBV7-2 CASSQAARGVGEQYF TGTGCCAGCAGTCAGGCAGCCAGGGGAGTTGGCGAGCAGTACTTC
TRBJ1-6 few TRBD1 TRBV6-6 CASSTGQYNSPLHF TGTGCCAGCAGTACGGGACAGTATAATTCACCCCTCCACTTT
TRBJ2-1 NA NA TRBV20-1 CSVSVGNEQFF TGCAGTGTTTCCGTTGGAAACGAGCAGTTCTTC
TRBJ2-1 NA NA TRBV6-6 CASSIDRIRDNEQFF TGTGCCAGCAGTATAGACAGGATCAGGGACAATGAGCAGTTCTTC
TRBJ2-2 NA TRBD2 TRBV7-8 CASSFSGGADTGELFF TGTGCCAGCAGCTTTAGCGGGGGGGCTGACACCGGGGAGCTGTTTTTT
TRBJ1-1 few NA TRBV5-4 CASSLALGVGTEAFF TGTGCCAGCAGCTTGGCCTTGGGGGTAGGCACTGAAGCTTTCTTT
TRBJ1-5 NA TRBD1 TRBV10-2 CASNQGGGNSNQPQHF TGCGCCAGCAACCAGGGGGGAGGTAATAGCAATCAGCCCCAGCATTTT
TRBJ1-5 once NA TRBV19 CASSIDWGGLQPQHF TGTGCCAGTAGTATAGATTGGGGGGGCTTGCAGCCCCAGCATTTT
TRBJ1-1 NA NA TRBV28 CASSPALNTEAFF TGTGCCAGCAGTCCGGCCTTGAACACTGAAGCTTTCTTT
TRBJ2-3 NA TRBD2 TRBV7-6 CASSFRGLAADTQYF TGTGCCAGCAGCTTCAGGGGACTAGCGGCAGATACGCAGTATTTT
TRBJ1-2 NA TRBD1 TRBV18 CASSPPPGQGNYGYTF TGTGCCAGCTCACCACCTCCGGGACAGGGAAACTATGGCTACACCTTC
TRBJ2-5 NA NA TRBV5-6 CASSLVTVETQYF TGTGCCAGCAGCTTGGTGACAGTGGAGACCCAGTACTTC
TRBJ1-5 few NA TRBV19 CASSINRDRNQPQHF TGTGCCAGTAGTATCAACAGGGACCGTAATCAGCCCCAGCATTTT
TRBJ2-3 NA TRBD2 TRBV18 CASSPLPVLAGGVDTQYF TGTGCCAGCTCACCGCTTCCGGTTCTAGCGGGAGGTGTAGATACGCAGTATTTT
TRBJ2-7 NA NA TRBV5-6 CASSLFTGIAYEQYF TGTGCCAGCAGCTTGTTCACAGGGATAGCCTACGAGCAGTACTTC
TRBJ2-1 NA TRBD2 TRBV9 CASSVGLAGDYEQFF TGTGCCAGCAGCGTAGGACTAGCGGGAGACTATGAGCAGTTCTTC
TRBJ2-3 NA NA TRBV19 CASSLALQRTDTQYF TGTGCCAGTAGCCTAGCGCTACAACGCACAGATACGCAGTATTTT
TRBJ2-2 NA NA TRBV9 CASSVFPGELFF TGTGCCAGCAGCGTTTTCCCCGGGGAGCTGTTTTTT
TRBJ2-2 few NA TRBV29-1 CSVEGGPRGWDTGELFF TGCAGCGTTGAAGGTGGCCCCCGGGGTTGGGACACCGGGGAGCTGTTTTTT
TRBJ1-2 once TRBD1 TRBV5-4 CASSSWDRPNYGYTF TGTGCCAGCAGCTCCTGGGACAGGCCGAACTATGGCTACACCTTC
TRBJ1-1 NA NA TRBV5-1 CASSLAGRSEAFF TGCGCCAGCAGCTTGGCGGGTAGGTCTGAAGCTTTCTTT
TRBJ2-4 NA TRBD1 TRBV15 CATSRDLGDREKNIQYF TGTGCCACCAGCAGAGATCTCGGGGACAGGGAGAAAAACATTCAGTACTTC
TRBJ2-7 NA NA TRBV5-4 CASSPVGTIPRGEQYF TGTGCCAGCAGCCCAGTGGGCACGATACCCCGTGGGGAGCAGTACTTC
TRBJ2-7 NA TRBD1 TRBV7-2 CASSLIRDRAYEQYF TGTGCCAGCAGCTTAATCCGGGACAGGGCCTACGAGCAGTACTTC
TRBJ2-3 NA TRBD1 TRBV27 CASSSRGSGTDTQYF TGTGCCAGCAGTTCCAGGGGGTCTGGCACAGATACGCAGTATTTT
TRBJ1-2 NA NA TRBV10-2 CASSDRLGALGYGYTF TGCGCCAGCAGTGATAGATTGGGGGCCTTGGGATATGGCTACACCTTC
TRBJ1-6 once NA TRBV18 CASSLGQYNSPLHF TGTGCCAGCTCACTTGGACAGTACAATTCACCCCTCCACTTT